This TCR beta chain was identified during a study of response to subunit inactivated influenza vaccine. TCRdb reanalysed the RT-PCR reads using MiXCR and keeps one entry per CDR3 protein. The sample yields hundreds of thousands of distinct CDR3 sequences, around 16% seen once. General observations from the study: Each seasonal influenza vaccination recruits few new T cells, the authors suggested.

This clonotype was detected a few times. Its target is not known. CDR1 and CDR2 (germline): SGHKS, YYEKEE (reference sequence). This CDR3 has 15 amino acids. V lost 1 base to trimming and J lost 0 bases, with 10 bases between them. This material consisted of PBMCs from blood, taken about 11 days after vaccination. This TCR derives from a man aged 45 to 65 who received an inactivated influenza vaccine. The J gene is TRBJ1-2, the V gene TRBV5-5, with TRBD1 as a possible D gene (5 bases). The chain's CDR3 is CASSLLGDPNYGYTF. CDR3 coding DNA: TGTGCCAGCAGCTTGTTGGGGGATCCTAACTATGGCTACACCTTC. Full variable domain (outside the CDR3, taken from reference TRBV5-5 and TRBJ1-2): DAGVTQSPTHLIKTRGQQVTLRCSPISGHKSVSWYQQVLGQGPQFIFQYYEKEERGRGNFPDRFSARQFPNYSSELNVNALLLGDSALYLCASSLLGDPNYGYTFGSGTRLTVV.